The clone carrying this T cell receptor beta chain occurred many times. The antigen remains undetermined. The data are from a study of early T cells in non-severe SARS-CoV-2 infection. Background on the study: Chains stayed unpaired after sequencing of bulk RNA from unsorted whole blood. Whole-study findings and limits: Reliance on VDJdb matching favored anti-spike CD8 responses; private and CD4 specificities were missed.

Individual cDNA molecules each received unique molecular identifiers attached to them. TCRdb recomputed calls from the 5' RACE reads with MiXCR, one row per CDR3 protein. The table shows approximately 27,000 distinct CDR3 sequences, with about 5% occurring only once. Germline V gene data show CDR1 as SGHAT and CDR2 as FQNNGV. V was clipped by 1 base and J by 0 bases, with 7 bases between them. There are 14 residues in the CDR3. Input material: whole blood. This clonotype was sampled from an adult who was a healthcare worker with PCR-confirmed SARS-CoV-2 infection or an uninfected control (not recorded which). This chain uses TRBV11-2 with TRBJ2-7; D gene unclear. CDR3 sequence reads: CASSLGRVSYEQYF. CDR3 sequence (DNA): TGTGCCAGCAGCTTAGGTCGGGTCTCCTACGAGCAGTACTTC.